The clone carrying this T cell receptor (beta chain) has just a few counts. Its specificity is not known. Treatment in this sample: approximately nine-day PBMC culture with coronavirus spike peptide pools or control peptides (ViraFEST assay). Every positive PCR date fell between March and December 2020, earlier than the US Alpha, Beta and Delta variants. The CDR3 contains 13 residues. Trimming took off 5 bases at V and 6 bases at J, with 13 bases between the two ends. CDR1 MNHNS and CDR2 SASEGT come from the germline V gene. This record comes from a study of vaccination and CD4 T cells after COVID-19. On the study more broadly: Median time from COVID diagnosis to post-COVID sampling was over 85 days (35 to 161).

The Oncomine TCR Beta short-read assay generated sequence data from the DNA of cultured CD4+ T cells. TCRdb re-called the PCR reads with MiXCR, one entry per CDR3 protein. The profile shows about 17,000 distinct CDR3 sequences, around half of them singletons. The rearrangement uses TRBV6-1 and TRBJ1-1, with D possibly being TRBD1 (6 bases). The sample was CD4+ T cells from blood, cultured in vitro. The sequence was obtained from a human donor who had recovered from COVID-19. The CDR3 region is CASSKGQRPEAFF. CDR3 in DNA: TGTGCCAGCAGTAAAGGACAGAGACCTGAAGCTTTCTTT.